In this sample, the clone carrying this T cell receptor (beta chain) turned up a few times. Assay: immunoSEQ multiplex PCR; the TCRdb copy retains only in-frame clones and omits some. The table has 200,000 to 300,000 clones, about 85% seen once; the top ten hold roughly 3.9%. These data are taken from a study of blood T cell repertoires in COVID-19. Germline loops: CDR1 MNHEY, CDR2 SMNVEV (reference sequence). CDR3 length: 15 residues. J gave up 6 bases and V 4 bases, and 7 bases lay outside the gene matches. The sequence was collected from a man in his 60s who had recovered from COVID-19. Sequenced input: peripheral blood. The rearrangement uses TRBV27 and TRBJ1-2; 11 bases are shared with TRBD1. CDR3 sequence: CASSWTGGVSDGYTF. The DNA for the CDR3 is TGTGCCAGCAGTTGGACAGGGGGCGTTTCAGATGGCTACACCTTC.